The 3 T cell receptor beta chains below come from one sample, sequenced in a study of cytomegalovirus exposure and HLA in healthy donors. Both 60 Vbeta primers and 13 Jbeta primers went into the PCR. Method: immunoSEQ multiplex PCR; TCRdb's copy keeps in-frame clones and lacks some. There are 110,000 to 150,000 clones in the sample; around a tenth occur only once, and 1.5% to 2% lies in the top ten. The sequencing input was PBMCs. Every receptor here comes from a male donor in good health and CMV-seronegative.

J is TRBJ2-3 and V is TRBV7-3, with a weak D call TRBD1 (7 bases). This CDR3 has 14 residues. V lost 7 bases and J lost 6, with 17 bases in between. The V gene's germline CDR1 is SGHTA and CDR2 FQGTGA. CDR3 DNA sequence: TGTGCCAGCACCCAGGGGGGTCCTGAGGATACGCAGTATTTT. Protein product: CASTQGGPEDTQYF.

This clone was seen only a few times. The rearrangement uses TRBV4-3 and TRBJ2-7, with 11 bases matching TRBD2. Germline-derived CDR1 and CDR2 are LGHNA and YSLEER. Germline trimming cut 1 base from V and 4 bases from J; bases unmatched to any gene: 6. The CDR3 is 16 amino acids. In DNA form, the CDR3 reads TGCGCCAGCAGCCAAGTAGCGGGAGGGCCGTATTACGAGCAGTACTTC. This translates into CASSQVAGGPYYEQYF.

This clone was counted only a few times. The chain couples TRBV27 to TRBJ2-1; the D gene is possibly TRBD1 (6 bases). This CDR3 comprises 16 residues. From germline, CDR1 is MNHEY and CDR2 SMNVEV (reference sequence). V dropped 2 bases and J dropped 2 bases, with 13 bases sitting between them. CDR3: CASSLRPDRTYNEQFF. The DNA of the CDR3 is TGTGCCAGCAGTTTAAGGCCGGACAGAACCTACAATGAGCAGTTCTTC.